Sequencing of this T cell receptor beta chain was carried out in a study of cytomegalovirus exposure and HLA in healthy donors. Primers for the PCR totalled 60 Vbeta and 13 Jbeta. Using immunoSEQ multiplex PCR, the repertoire was profiled, and TCRdb retains in-frame clones only, with some absent. The table shows 99,000 or so clones, with about 83% occurring only once. The sequence was obtained from a female donor in good health and CMV-seropositive. The specimen was PBMCs.

As DNA, the CDR3 is TGCGCCAGCAGCCAAGTTAGGGGCAGGGGCTCTGGAAACACCATATATTTT. This codes for CASSQVRGRGSGNTIYF. This chain connects TRBV4-1 to TRBJ1-3, with TRBD1 as a possible D gene (6 bases). Trimming removed 1 base from V and 0 bases from J, with 13 bases in between. The germline CDR1 and CDR2 sequences are MGHRA and YSYEKL. The CDR3 contains 17 residues.